This T cell receptor beta chain comes out of a study of T cells expressing NK-cell markers (dated by TCRdb to 2018 to 2021). Study-wide context: TCR beta-chain repertoires were profiled in sorted CD3+CD56+NKG2C+, CD3+CD56+NKG2C- and CD3+CD56-NKG2C+ T-cell subsets from several donors. Seven of the eight sequenced donors were HCMV-seropositive and one was HCMV-seronegative. The study sequenced eight donors, all healthy volunteers chosen at random: three men and five women. The libraries were sequenced on Illumina HiSeq 2000/2500, MiSeq or NextSeq, producing 2 x 150 bp reads. Study-level results and caveats: Whether the expanded NKG2C-expressing T cell clones were specific for HCMV antigens was left unclear. Those dominant clonotypes were again the most abundant among CD3+CD56-NKG2C+ cells in several donors, at about 25-60.1%. In more than five donors, the dominant CD3+CD56+NKG2C+ clonotypes ranked among the top 10 CD8+ clonotypes, making up roughly 1.0-8% of CD8+ T cells.

Comments on this clonotype: Its recognized antigen is unknown.

CDR1 and CDR2, per the germline V gene, are SGHTA and FQGNSA. From the cysteine up to the phenylalanine, the CDR3 has a length of 16 residues. The nucleotide record is missing. Sequencing instrument: Illumina HiSeq 2000. TCR beta cDNA libraries were prepared using 5'RACE template switching, which introduced a universal primer site and unique molecular identifiers. cDNA synthesis was primed from the TCR beta constant segment and was followed by two successive PCR amplification steps. The source study handled its data this way. Reads were demultiplexed and grouped by UMI with MIGEC, and clonotypes were assembled and quantified with MiTCR. To exclude erroneous sequences, only TCR cDNA sequences supported by at least two reads were retained. The tcR package was used for downstream repertoire analysis, and clonotypes were matched between fractions using CDR3 nucleotide sequence together with V segment. VDJmatch was used to annotate antigen specificity against VDJdb, with one amino acid substitution allowed in CDR3. Based on TCRdb reprocessing of the reads, there is one entry per CDR3 protein sequence, and DNA is missing. What appears here as the V and J calls and clone size reflects TCRdb's work, not the paper's. The sample has 350,000 to 400,000 distinct CDR3 sequences on record. The ten biggest clones cover about 10% of the sample.

A commercial ELISA kit detecting HCMV-specific IgG in serum was used to determine HCMV serostatus. Peripheral blood mononuclear cells were isolated from blood by Ficoll density gradient centrifugation. Input material: blood T cells: a sorted CD56 or NKG2C T cell subset, CD4+ or CD8+ T cells, or bulk PBMC T cells (not recorded which). The sequence links TRBV7-2 to TRBJ2-5; absent DNA, TCRdb's TRBD2 call cannot be checked. This receptor was taken from a woman in her 50s in good health. Donor details come from another sample of the same person, matched by shared clones. The CDR3 region has the sequence CASSLGPGTRQETQYF.